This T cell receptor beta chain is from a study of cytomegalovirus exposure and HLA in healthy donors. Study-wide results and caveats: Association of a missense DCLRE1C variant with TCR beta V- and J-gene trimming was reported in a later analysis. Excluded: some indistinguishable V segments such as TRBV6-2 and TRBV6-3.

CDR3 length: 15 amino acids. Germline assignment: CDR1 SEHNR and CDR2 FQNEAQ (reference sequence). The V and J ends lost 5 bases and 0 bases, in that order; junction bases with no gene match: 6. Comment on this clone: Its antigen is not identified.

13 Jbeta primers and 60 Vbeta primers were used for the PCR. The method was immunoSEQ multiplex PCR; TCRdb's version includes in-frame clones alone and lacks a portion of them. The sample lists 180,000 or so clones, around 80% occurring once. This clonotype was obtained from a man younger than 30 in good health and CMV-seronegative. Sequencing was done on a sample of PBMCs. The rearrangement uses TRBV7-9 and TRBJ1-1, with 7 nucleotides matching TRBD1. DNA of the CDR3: TGTGCCAGCAGCCCAGGGACAGCCATGAACACTGAAGCTTTCTTT. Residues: CASSPGTAMNTEAFF.